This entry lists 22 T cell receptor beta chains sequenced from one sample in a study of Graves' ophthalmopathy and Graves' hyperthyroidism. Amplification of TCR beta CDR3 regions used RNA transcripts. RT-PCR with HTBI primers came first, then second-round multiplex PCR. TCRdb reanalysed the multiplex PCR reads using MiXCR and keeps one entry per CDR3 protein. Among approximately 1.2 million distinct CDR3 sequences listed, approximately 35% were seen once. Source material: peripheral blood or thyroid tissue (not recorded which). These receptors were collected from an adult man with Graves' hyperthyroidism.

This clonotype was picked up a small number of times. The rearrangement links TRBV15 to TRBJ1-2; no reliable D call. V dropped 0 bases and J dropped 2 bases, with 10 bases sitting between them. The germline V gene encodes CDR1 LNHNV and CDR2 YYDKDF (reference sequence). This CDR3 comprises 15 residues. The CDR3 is CATSRDRASNYGYTF. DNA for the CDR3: TGTGCCACCAGCAGAGATCGGGCCAGCAACTATGGCTACACCTTC.

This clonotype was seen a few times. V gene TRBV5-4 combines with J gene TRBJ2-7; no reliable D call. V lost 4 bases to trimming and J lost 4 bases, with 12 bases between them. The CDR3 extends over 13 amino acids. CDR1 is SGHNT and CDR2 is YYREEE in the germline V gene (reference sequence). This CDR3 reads CASSRSYSYEQYF. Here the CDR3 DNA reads TGTGCCAGCAGCCGGTCTTATAGTTACGAGCAGTACTTC. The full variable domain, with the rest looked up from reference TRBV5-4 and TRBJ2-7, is ETGVTQSPTHLIKTRGQQVTLRCSSQSGHNTVSWYQQALGQGPQFIFQYYREEENGRGNFPPRFSGLQFPNYSSELNVNALELDDSALYLCASSRSYSYEQYFGPGTRLTVT.

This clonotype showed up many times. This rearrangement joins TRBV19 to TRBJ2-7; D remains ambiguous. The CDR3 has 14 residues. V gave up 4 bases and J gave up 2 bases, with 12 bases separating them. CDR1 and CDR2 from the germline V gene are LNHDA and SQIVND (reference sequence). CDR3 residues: CASSTADTTYEQYF. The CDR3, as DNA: TGTGCCAGTAGTACCGCCGACACGACCTACGAGCAGTACTTC.

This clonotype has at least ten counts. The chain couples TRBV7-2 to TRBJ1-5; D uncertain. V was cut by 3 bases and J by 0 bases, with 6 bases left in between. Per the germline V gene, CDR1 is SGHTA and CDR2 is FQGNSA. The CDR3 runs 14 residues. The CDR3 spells CASSFSHSNQPQHF. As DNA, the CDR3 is TGTGCCAGCAGCTTCAGTCATAGCAATCAGCCCCAGCATTTT.

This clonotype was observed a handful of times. The CDR3 loop is CAISESWGGNTEAFF. The CDR3 DNA reads as TGTGCCATCAGTGAGTCCTGGGGGGGGAACACTGAAGCTTTCTTT. The chain links TRBV10-3 to TRBJ1-1; D possibly corresponds to TRBD1 (5 bases). V was clipped by 0 bases and J by 1 base, with 9 bases between them. Germline CDR1 reads ENHRY; CDR2 reads SYGVKD. The CDR3 has 15 residues.

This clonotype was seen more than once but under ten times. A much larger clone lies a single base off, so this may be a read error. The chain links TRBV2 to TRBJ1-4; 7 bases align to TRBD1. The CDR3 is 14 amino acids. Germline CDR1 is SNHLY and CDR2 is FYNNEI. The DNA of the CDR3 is TGTGCCGGCAGTGCTGCCAGGGGGAATGAAAAACTGTTTTTT. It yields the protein CAGSAARGNEKLFF.

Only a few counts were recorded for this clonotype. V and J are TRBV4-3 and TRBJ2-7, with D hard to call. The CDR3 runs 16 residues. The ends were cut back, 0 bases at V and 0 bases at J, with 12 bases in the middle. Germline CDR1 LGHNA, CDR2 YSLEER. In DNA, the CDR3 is TGCGCCAGCAGCCAAGATAGGTGGAGAAGCTCCTACGAGCAGTACTTC. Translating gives CASSQDRWRSSYEQYF.

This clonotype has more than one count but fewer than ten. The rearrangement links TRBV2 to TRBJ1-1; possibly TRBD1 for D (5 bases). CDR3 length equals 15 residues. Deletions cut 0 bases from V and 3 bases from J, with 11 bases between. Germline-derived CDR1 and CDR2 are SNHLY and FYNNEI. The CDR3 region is CASSEATGGYTEAFF. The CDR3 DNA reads TGTGCCAGCAGTGAAGCCACGGGGGGGTACACTGAAGCTTTCTTT.

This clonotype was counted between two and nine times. CDR3 sequence: CASSYYSGGTSYEQYF. In nucleotides, the CDR3 is TGTGCCAGCAGTTACTACAGCGGGGGCACCTCCTACGAGCAGTACTTC. The genes are TRBV6-5 and TRBJ2-7, with 8 bases aligning to TRBD2. The germline CDR1 and CDR2 sequences are MNHEY and SVGAGI. V lost 1 base to trimming and J lost 0 bases; unmatched junction nucleotides: 5. This CDR3 comprises 16 residues.

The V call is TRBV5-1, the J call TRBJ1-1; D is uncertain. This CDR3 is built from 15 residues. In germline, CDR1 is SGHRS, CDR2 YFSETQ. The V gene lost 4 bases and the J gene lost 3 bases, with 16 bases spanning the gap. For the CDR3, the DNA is TGCGCCAGCAGCCCGCGAGTGGGCGGGGACACTGAAGCTTTCTTT. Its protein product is CASSPRVGGDTEAFF.

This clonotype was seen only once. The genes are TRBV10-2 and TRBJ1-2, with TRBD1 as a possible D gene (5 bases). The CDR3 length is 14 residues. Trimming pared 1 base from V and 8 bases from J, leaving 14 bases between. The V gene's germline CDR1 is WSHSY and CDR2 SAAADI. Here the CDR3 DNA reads TGCGCCAGCAGTGAGTGGGACTCTCGGCGGGGCTACACCTTC. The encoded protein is CASSEWDSRRGYTF.

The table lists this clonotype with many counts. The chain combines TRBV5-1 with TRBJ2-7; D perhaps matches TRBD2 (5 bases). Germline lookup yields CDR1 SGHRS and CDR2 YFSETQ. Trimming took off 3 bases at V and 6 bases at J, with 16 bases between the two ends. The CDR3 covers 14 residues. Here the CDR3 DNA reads TGCGCCAGCAGCTCGTTGGAAGGGAGCGGCGAGCAGTACTTC. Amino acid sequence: CASSSLEGSGEQYF.

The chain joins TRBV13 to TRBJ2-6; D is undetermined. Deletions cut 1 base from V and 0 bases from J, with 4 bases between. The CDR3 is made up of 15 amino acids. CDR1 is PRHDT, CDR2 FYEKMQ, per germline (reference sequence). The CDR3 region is CASSLVVSGANVLTF. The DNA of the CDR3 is TGTGCCAGCAGCTTAGTAGTCTCTGGGGCCAACGTCCTGACTTTC.

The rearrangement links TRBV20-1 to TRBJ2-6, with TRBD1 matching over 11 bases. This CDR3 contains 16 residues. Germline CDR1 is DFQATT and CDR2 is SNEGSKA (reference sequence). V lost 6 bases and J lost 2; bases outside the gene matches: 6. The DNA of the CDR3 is TGCAGTGCAACCGGGACAGGGGGTACTGGGGCCAACGTCCTGACTTTC. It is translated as CSATGTGGTGANVLTF.

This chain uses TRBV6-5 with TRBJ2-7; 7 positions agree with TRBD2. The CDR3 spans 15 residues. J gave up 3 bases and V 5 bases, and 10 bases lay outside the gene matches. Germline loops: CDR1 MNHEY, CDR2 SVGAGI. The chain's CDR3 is CASSDERGWYYEQYF. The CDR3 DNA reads TGTGCCAGCAGTGATGAGCGGGGATGGTACTACGAGCAGTACTTC.

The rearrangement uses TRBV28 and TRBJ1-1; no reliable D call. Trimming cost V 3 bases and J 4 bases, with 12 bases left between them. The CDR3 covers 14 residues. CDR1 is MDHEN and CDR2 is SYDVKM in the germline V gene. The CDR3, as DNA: TGTGCCAGCAGTTTCCCTCTCTATCGCACTGAAGCTTTCTTT. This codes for CASSFPLYRTEAFF.

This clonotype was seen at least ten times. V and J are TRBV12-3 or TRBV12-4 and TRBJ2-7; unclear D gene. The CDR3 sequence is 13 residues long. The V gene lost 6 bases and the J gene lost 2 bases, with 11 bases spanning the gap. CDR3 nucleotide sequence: TGTGCCAGCAGCGATGGGCAGGCCTACGAGCAGTACTTC. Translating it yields CASSDGQAYEQYF.

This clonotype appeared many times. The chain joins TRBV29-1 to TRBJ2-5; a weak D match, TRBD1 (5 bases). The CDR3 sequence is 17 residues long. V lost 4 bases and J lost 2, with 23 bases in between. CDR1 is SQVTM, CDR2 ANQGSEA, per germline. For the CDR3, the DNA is TGCAGCGTTGTAAAACCCCCCCGACAGACAATACAAGAGACCCAGTACTTC. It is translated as CSVVKPPRQTIQETQYF. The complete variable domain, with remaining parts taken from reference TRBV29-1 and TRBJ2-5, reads SAVISQKPSRDICQRGTSLTIQCQVDSQVTMMFWYRQQPGQSLTLIATANQGSEATYESGFVIDKFPISRPNLTFSTLTVSNMSPEDSSIYLCSVVKPPRQTIQETQYFGPGTRLLVL.

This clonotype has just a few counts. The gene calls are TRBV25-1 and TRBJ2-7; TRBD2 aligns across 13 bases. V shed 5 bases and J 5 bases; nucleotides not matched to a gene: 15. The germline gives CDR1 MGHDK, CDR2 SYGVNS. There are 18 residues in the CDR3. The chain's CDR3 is CASSSPAGLAGRTDEQYF. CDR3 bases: TGTGCCAGCAGTTCGCCCGCGGGACTAGCGGGACGGACAGACGAGCAGTACTTC.

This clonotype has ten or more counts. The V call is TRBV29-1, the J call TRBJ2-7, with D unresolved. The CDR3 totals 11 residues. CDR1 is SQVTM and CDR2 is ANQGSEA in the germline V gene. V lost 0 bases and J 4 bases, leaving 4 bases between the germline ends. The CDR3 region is CSVEEGYEQYF. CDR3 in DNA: TGCAGCGTTGAAGAAGGTTACGAGCAGTACTTC.

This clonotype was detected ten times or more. The CDR3 DNA follows: TGTGCCATCAGGGTTTCCGGGGAGCTGTTTTTT. Translating gives CAIRVSGELFF. The chain links TRBV10-3 to TRBJ2-2; D gene unclear. The CDR3 runs to 11 residues. Trimming removed 6 bases from V and 6 bases from J, with 5 bases in between. CDR1 is ENHRY, CDR2 SYGVKD, per germline.

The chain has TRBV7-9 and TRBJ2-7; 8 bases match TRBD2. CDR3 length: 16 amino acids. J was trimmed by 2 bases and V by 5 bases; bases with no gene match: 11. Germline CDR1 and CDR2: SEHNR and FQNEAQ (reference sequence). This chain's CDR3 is CASSVGGGSGTYEQYF. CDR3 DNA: TGTGCCAGCAGCGTAGGGGGTGGTAGCGGGACCTACGAGCAGTACTTC.